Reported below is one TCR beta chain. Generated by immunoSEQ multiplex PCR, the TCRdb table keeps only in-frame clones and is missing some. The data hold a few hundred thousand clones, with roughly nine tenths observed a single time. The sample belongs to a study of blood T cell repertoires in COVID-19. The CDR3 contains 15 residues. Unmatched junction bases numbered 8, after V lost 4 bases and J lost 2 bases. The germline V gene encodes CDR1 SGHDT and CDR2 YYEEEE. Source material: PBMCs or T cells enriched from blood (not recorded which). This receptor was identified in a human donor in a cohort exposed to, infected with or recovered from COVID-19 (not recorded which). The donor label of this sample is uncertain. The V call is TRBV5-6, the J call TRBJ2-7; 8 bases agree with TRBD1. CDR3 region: CASSPGTGETYEQYF. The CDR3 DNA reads TGTGCCAGCAGCCCGGGGACAGGAGAAACCTACGAGCAGTACTTC.